One sample yielded the 23 T cell receptor beta chains listed below, sequenced in a study of cytomegalovirus exposure and HLA in healthy donors. PCR used 60 Vbeta primers and 13 Jbeta primers. Sequenced by immunoSEQ multiplex PCR; TCRdb stores in-frame clones only, minus some. The sample contains about 64,000 clones, roughly 73% of which appear only once. The sample comprised PBMCs. The origin of the receptors is a male donor in good health and CMV-seropositive.

The V call is TRBV27, the J call TRBJ2-7, with TRBD1 identical over 8 bases. The junction had 9 bases not matched to a gene; V was cut back by 0 bases and J by 5 bases. The CDR3 extends over 16 amino acids. CDR1 and CDR2 (germline): MNHEY, SMNVEV (reference sequence). The CDR3, as DNA: TGTGCCAGCAGTTTATCCCTCCGGACAGGGAACCACGAGCAGTACTTC. This sequence encodes CASSLSLRTGNHEQYF.

J is TRBJ2-7 and V is TRBV30; perhaps TRBD2 as D (6 bases). Trimming left V 0 bases short and J 4 bases short, with 13 bases between. CDR1 is GTSNPN and CDR2 is SVGIG in the germline V gene (reference sequence). The CDR3 sequence is 14 residues long. This CDR3 is CAWSVLGTAYEQYF. Written as DNA, the CDR3 is TGTGCCTGGAGTGTACTAGGGACTGCTTACGAGCAGTACTTC.

The chain carries TRBV28 and TRBJ2-7, with 8 bases fitting TRBD1. V dropped 5 bases and J dropped 5; count of bases not matched to a gene: 14. The germline V gene has CDR1 MDHEN and CDR2 SYDVKM. There are 16 residues in the CDR3. This CDR3 reads CASSPTTPGGGHEQYF. In DNA form, the CDR3 reads TGTGCCAGCAGTCCCACCACACCAGGGGGCGGCCACGAGCAGTACTTC.

This chain connects TRBV28 to TRBJ1-5; TRBD1 matches 10 bases. Germline V lookup: CDR1 MDHEN, CDR2 SYDVKM. The trim removed 3 bases at V and 7 bases at J, leaving 9 bases unmatched. The CDR3 is made up of 16 amino acids. CDR3 bases: TGTGCCAGCAGTTTGGGGTTAGGGACAGGGGAGCAGCCCCAGCATTTT. Translated, it gives CASSLGLGTGEQPQHF.

The chain joins TRBV7-9 to TRBJ1-3; D ambiguous. Germline V gene lookup returns CDR1 SEHNR and CDR2 FQNEAQ (reference sequence). Trimming took 5 bases from V and 0 from J, leaving 14 bases between them. The CDR3 is 16 residues long. For the CDR3, the DNA is TGTGCCAGCAGCCCCCCCCAAGGACTCTCTGGAAACACCATATATTTT. Amino acids: CASSPPQGLSGNTIYF.

V gene TRBV30 combines with J gene TRBJ1-2; 10 nucleotides line up with TRBD1. Losses at the gene ends were 0 bases for V and 3 bases for J; bases not matched to a gene: 10. The germline V gene encodes CDR1 GTSNPN and CDR2 SVGIG (reference sequence). The CDR3 consists of 17 residues. The CDR3 is CAWSVYGTGDRDYGYTF. The CDR3 bases are TGTGCCTGGAGTGTATACGGGACAGGGGACCGGGACTATGGCTACACCTTC.

V and J are TRBV30 and TRBJ1-5; D is undetermined. V dropped 0 bases and J dropped 6 bases, with 12 bases sitting between them. The germline gives CDR1 GTSNPN, CDR2 SVGIG (reference sequence). The CDR3 is 14 residues long. CDR3 nucleotides: TGTGCCTGGAGTGTAAATCTTCAGATTCAGCCCCAGCATTTT. Amino acid sequence: CAWSVNLQIQPQHF.

V and J are TRBV28 and TRBJ1-5; D may be TRBD1 (6 bases). The CDR3 is made up of 18 amino acids. Trimming took 5 bases from V and 5 from J, leaving 25 bases between them. The germline V gene has CDR1 MDHEN and CDR2 SYDVKM. CDR3 protein: CASSPSIGLGSGDQPQHF. The CDR3 bases are TGTGCCAGCAGTCCATCGATAGGTCTAGGTTCAGGGGATCAGCCCCAGCATTTT. Filled out from reference TRBV28 and TRBJ1-5, the complete variable domain reads DVKVTQSSRYLVKRTGEKVFLECVQDMDHENMFWYRQDPGLGLRLIYFSYDVKMKEKGDIPEGYSVSREKKERFSLILESASTNQTSMYLCASSPSIGLGSGDQPQHFGDGTRLSIL.

The chain joins TRBV30 to TRBJ1-1; the D gene is possibly TRBD1 (5 bases). Germline V gives CDR1 GTSNPN, CDR2 SVGIG (reference sequence). CDR3 length: 13 amino acids. The V gene lost 1 base and the J gene lost 3 bases, with 9 bases spanning the gap. CDR3 in DNA: TGTGCCTGGAGTGAGGCAGGGCACACTGAAGCTTTCTTT. Translated, it gives CAWSEAGHTEAFF.

The rearrangement uses TRBV7-7 and TRBJ2-2; 10 nucleotides line up with TRBD2. This CDR3 has 16 residues. With V trimmed by 5 bases and J by 4 bases, 7 bases remained unmatched. The germline V gene has CDR1 SSHAT and CDR2 FNYEAQ (reference sequence). The CDR3, as DNA: TGTGCCAGCAGCCCGCTAGCGGGGGCCGTCACCGGGGAGCTGTTTTTT. This translates into CASSPLAGAVTGELFF.

This chain uses TRBV7-9 with TRBJ1-5; TRBD1 might be the D (6 bases). The CDR3 contains 15 residues. Trimming took 5 bases from V and 7 from J, leaving 18 bases between them. Germline V CDR1 and CDR2: SEHNR, FQNEAQ (reference sequence). For the CDR3, the DNA is TGTGCCAGCAGCCGGACAGATCGACGGGACCAGCCCCAGCATTTT. Encoded protein: CASSRTDRRDQPQHF.

The V gene is TRBV19, the J gene TRBJ2-3; possibly TRBD2 for D (6 bases). The V end was cut by 8 bases, the J end by 0 bases, with 12 bases between. The CDR3 is made up of 14 amino acids. Looked up from germline, CDR1 is LNHDA and CDR2 is SQIVND (reference sequence). The CDR3: CASDSGVSTDTQYF. The CDR3 bases are TGTGCCAGTGACTCGGGGGTTAGCACAGATACGCAGTATTTT.

The chain joins TRBV4-3 to TRBJ2-3, with TRBD1 as a possible D gene (5 bases). The CDR3 totals 13 residues. The V and J ends lost 2 bases and 3 bases respectively, with 6 bases between them. Germline CDR1 reads LGHNA; CDR2 reads YSLEER. The CDR3 loop is CASSQPGTDTQYF. The CDR3 bases are TGCGCCAGCAGCCAACCAGGGACAGATACGCAGTATTTT.

The rearrangement joins TRBV27 to TRBJ2-5; no firm D call. Trimming removed 3 bases from V and 2 bases from J, with 13 bases in between. The CDR3 spans 15 residues. Germline V gene lookup returns CDR1 MNHEY and CDR2 SMNVEV (reference sequence). CDR3 sequence (DNA): TGTGCCAGCAGTTTTGTTTCCGCGGTGCAAGAGACCCAGTACTTC. It specifies CASSFVSAVQETQYF.

This sequence joins TRBV12-1 and TRBJ2-7; the table gives TRBD2 as D, unverified against the DNA. TRBV12-1 is listed as a pseudogene. This CDR3 is 13 amino acids long. The DNA for the CDR3 is TGTGCCAGCAGGGGACTGGTAGATTACGAGCAGTACTTC. It codes for CASRGLVDYEQYF.

Concerning this clone itself: At one end, the junction sequence differs from germline, possibly due to a read error. The genes are TRBV7-7 and TRBJ2-1; 9 positions agree with TRBD2. CDR3 length equals 12 residues. CDR1 is SSHAT and CDR2 is FNYEAQ in the germline V gene (reference sequence). Here the CDR3 reads CASSLSGGEQFF. The CDR3 DNA is TGTGCTAGCAGCTTGAGCGGGGGGGAGCAGTTCTTC. Supplemented by reference TRBV7-7 and TRBJ2-1, the full variable domain reads GAGVSQSPRYKVTKRGQDVTLRCDPISSHATLYWYQQALGQGPEFLTYFNYEAQPDKSGLPSDRFSAERPEGSISTLTIQRTEQRDSAMYRCASSLSGGEQFFGPGTRLTVL.

This clone was counted only a few times. V is TRBV6-1 and J is TRBJ2-3, with 8 bases identical to TRBD1. V gave up 9 bases and J gave up 0 bases; unmatched junction bases: 8. Germline V gene lookup returns CDR1 MNHNS and CDR2 SASEGT. The CDR3 totals 15 residues. The chain's CDR3 is CASIGDRLSTDTQYF. In nucleotides, the CDR3 is TGTGCCAGTATTGGGGACAGGCTTAGCACAGATACGCAGTATTTT.

V is TRBV28 and J is TRBJ1-6; D is possibly TRBD1 (5 bases). Trimming took 3 bases from V and 5 from J, leaving 14 bases between them. Germline V gene data show CDR1 as MDHEN and CDR2 as SYDVKM. This CDR3 region has 16 residues. The CDR3 nucleotides read TGTGCCAGCAGTTTGTGGGGCAGGAGGGATAATTCACCCCTCCACTTT. Translating it yields CASSLWGRRDNSPLHF.

Here the CDR3 DNA reads TGCAGCGTTGACGGACTGATCATGAACACTGAAGCTTTCTTT. As protein: CSVDGLIMNTEAFF. V gene TRBV29-1 combines with J gene TRBJ1-1; D is undetermined. Per the germline V gene, CDR1 is SQVTM and CDR2 is ANQGSEA. Trimming removed 3 bases at V and 0 bases at J, with 11 bases between. The CDR3 consists of 14 residues.

This clone has a handful of counts. The chain has TRBV7-9 and TRBJ1-3; the D is unclear. The CDR3 contains 14 residues. V dropped 2 bases and J dropped 4 bases, with 9 bases sitting between them. In germline, CDR1 is SEHNR, CDR2 FQNEAQ (reference sequence). The CDR3 is CASSLRGLGNTIYF. CDR3 in DNA: TGTGCCAGCAGCTTACGAGGGTTGGGAAACACCATATATTTT. Filled out from reference TRBV7-9 and TRBJ1-3, the complete variable domain reads DTGVSQNPRHKITKRGQNVTFRCDPISEHNRLYWYRQTLGQGPEFLTYFQNEAQLEKSRLLSDRFSAERPKGSFSTLEIQRTEQGDSAMYLCASSLRGLGNTIYFGEGSWLTVV.

The rearrangement uses TRBV4-1 and TRBJ1-1; the D gene is possibly TRBD1 (5 bases). CDR1 and CDR2 (germline): MGHRA, YSYEKL. The CDR3 is made up of 13 amino acids. Trimming stripped 9 bases from V and 5 bases from J, with 16 bases between. CDR3 amino acids: CASRTSRGTEAFF. CDR3 in DNA: TGCGCCAGTAGGACGTCTAGGGGAACTGAAGCTTTCTTT.

This sequence joins TRBV19 and TRBJ1-1; the match to TRBD1 covers 7 bases. The CDR3 contains 15 residues. Trimming cost V 6 bases and J 1 base; bases outside gene matches: 8. Germline values: CDR1 LNHDA, CDR2 SQIVND (reference sequence). The CDR3 here is CASRQPGQPNTEAFF. CDR3 nucleotides: TGTGCCAGTAGGCAACCGGGACAGCCGAACACTGAAGCTTTCTTT.

The chain joins TRBV12-5 to TRBJ2-7; 8 nucleotides align to TRBD1. Germline trimming cut 5 bases from V and 6 bases from J; bases unmatched to any gene: 6. Germline values: CDR1 LGHNT, CDR2 FRNRAP. The CDR3 totals 13 residues. CDR3 in amino acids: CASGPQGAGEQYF. The DNA for the CDR3 is TGTGCTAGTGGTCCGCAGGGGGCGGGCGAGCAGTACTTC.